The 18 T cell receptor beta chains in this list originate from one sample, sequenced in a study of blood T cell repertoires in COVID-19. TCRdb's copy holds only in-frame clones and misses some; the assay was immunoSEQ multiplex PCR. This table has approximately 120,000 clones, 83% appearing once. The sequenced material came from peripheral blood. The receptors come from an older woman with acute or convalescent COVID-19.

This clone was picked up a small number of times. The rearrangement joins TRBV10-3 to TRBJ1-4, with 9 bases lining up with TRBD1. In germline, CDR1 is ENHRY, CDR2 SYGVKD. V was clipped by 3 bases and J by 7 bases; unmatched bases: 6. The length of the CDR3 is 15 residues. The chain's CDR3 is CAISETVGQGEKLFF. CDR3 nucleotide sequence: TGTGCCATCAGTGAAACTGTGGGACAGGGTGAAAAACTGTTTTTT.

The chain uses TRBV9 and TRBJ1-5; D unclear. Trimming removed 0 bases at V and 2 bases at J, with 9 bases between. This CDR3 is 15 amino acids long. Germline V lookup: CDR1 SGDLS, CDR2 YYNGEE. The CDR3 sequence is CASSVGEGGNQPQHF. The CDR3 bases are TGTGCCAGCAGCGTAGGGGAGGGAGGCAATCAGCCCCAGCATTTT.

The chain employs TRBV6-5 and TRBJ1-6; D gene ambiguous. Trimming removed 7 bases from V and 10 bases from J, with 11 bases in between. Germline V gene lookup returns CDR1 MNHEY and CDR2 SVGAGI. This CDR3 contains 12 residues. DNA of the CDR3: TGTGCCAGCAAGGACGGAGGGTCACCCCTCCACTTT. Translation gives CASKDGGSPLHF.

This chain uses TRBV4-1 with TRBJ1-5, with D perhaps TRBD1 (6 bases). Germline CDR1 reads MGHRA; CDR2 reads YSYEKL. CDR3 length equals 15 residues. Trimming left V 2 bases short and J 0 bases short, with 8 bases between. As DNA, the CDR3 is TGCGCCAGCAGCCAACAGGGGAATAGCAATCAGCCCCAGCATTTT. It yields the protein CASSQQGNSNQPQHF.

The chain has TRBV6-5 and TRBJ1-5; unclear D gene. This CDR3 has 14 residues. Germline loops: CDR1 MNHEY, CDR2 SVGAGI. Trimming removed 7 bases from V and 2 bases from J, with 12 bases in between. CDR3 DNA sequence: TGTGCCAGCACCCTAAGGAGTGGCAATCAGCCCCAGCATTTT. It yields the protein CASTLRSGNQPQHF.

This chain joins TRBV12-3 or TRBV12-4 and TRBJ2-7; D perhaps matches TRBD2 (5 bases). Between the trimmed V and J ends, which lost 4 bases and 5 bases, there was a span of 12 bases. The CDR3 totals 13 residues. CDR3 nucleotide sequence: TGTGCCAGCAGTTCGGACGGGGTCCACGAGCAGTACTTC. This sequence encodes CASSSDGVHEQYF.

V is TRBV9 and J is TRBJ1-1, with unresolved D. This CDR3 has 16 residues. V shed 2 bases and J shed 1 base, with 15 bases lying between them. Germline CDR1 and CDR2: SGDLS and YYNGEE. The CDR3 reads CASSVSAGRGNTEAFF. The CDR3 bases are TGTGCCAGCAGCGTCTCCGCGGGTAGAGGGAACACTGAAGCTTTCTTT. Drawing the rest from reference TRBV9 and TRBJ1-1, the complete variable domain is DSGVTQTPKHLITATGQRVTLRCSPRSGDLSVYWYQQSLDQGLQFLIQYYNGEERAKGNILERFSAQQFPDLHSELNLSSLELGDSALYFCASSVSAGRGNTEAFFGQGTRLTVV.

The chain recombines TRBV27 with TRBJ2-7; 11 nucleotides match TRBD2. The CDR3 is made up of 15 amino acids. V lost 6 bases to trimming and J lost 1 base; unmatched junction nucleotides: 5. Germline V lookup: CDR1 MNHEY, CDR2 SMNVEV (reference sequence). Written as DNA, the CDR3 is TGTGCCAGCAGACCGGGACTAGCGGTGTCCTACGAGCAGTACTTC. Translated: CASRPGLAVSYEQYF.

The CDR3 DNA reads TGTGCCAGCAGCTGGACAGGGCCGAACACCGGGGAGCTGTTTTTT. Encoded protein: CASSWTGPNTGELFF. The chain couples TRBV7-2 to TRBJ2-2; 8 bases match TRBD1. Germline trimming cut 4 bases from V and 0 bases from J; bases unmatched to any gene: 1. Germline CDR1 SGHTA, CDR2 FQGNSA. The CDR3 is 15 residues long. The variable domain in full, with the rest retrieved from reference TRBV7-2 and TRBJ2-2, is GAGVSQSPSNKVTEKGKDVELRCDPISGHTALYWYRQSLGQGLEFLIYFQGNSAPDKSGLPSDRFSAERTGGSVSTLTIQRTQQEDSAVYLCASSWTGPNTGELFFGEGSRLTVL.

This chain uses TRBV28 with TRBJ1-2; no clear D gene. The V gene lost 7 bases and the J gene lost 2 bases, with 11 bases spanning the gap. The CDR3 has 13 residues. CDR1 is MDHEN and CDR2 is SYDVKM in the germline V gene. The CDR3 region is CASTTGGNYGYTF. DNA of the CDR3: TGTGCCAGCACCACGGGCGGGAACTATGGCTACACCTTC.

The chain is built from TRBV2 and TRBJ2-7; a possible D gene is TRBD1 (6 bases). This CDR3 is built from 12 residues. The V gene's germline CDR1 is SNHLY and CDR2 FYNNEI. Trimming pared 10 bases from V and 3 bases from J, leaving 13 bases between. This CDR3 is CATDRDNYEQYF. The CDR3 DNA sequence: TGTGCCACCGACCGGGACAACTACGAGCAGTACTTC.

The chain carries TRBV3-1 (or the pseudogene TRBV3-2) and TRBJ2-3, with D perhaps matching TRBD2 (5 bases). In germline, CDR1 is LGHDT, CDR2 YNNKEL (reference sequence). The V end lost 0 bases, the J end lost 1 base, and 11 bases lay between the germline ends. There are 16 residues in the CDR3. The CDR3 protein is CASSQEKEVGTDTQYF. The CDR3 nucleotides are TGTGCCAGCAGCCAAGAAAAGGAGGTGGGCACAGATACGCAGTATTTT.

V and J are TRBV12-3 or TRBV12-4 and TRBJ1-2; no reliable D call. The CDR3 runs 13 residues. V was pared by 2 bases and J by 8 bases, with 12 bases between. The CDR3 sequence: CASSLRAEAGYTF. As DNA, the CDR3 is TGTGCCAGCAGTTTAAGGGCGGAGGCCGGCTACACCTTC.

V is TRBV28 and J is TRBJ1-5, with a weak D call TRBD1 (6 bases). Germline V gives CDR1 MDHEN, CDR2 SYDVKM. The CDR3 is 14 amino acids. The germline V and J ends were trimmed by 5 bases and 5 bases, with 13 bases remaining between them. CDR3 bases: TGTGCCAGCAGTCCGACAGGAGCCCATCAGCCCCAGCATTTT. Translation gives CASSPTGAHQPQHF.

The J gene is TRBJ2-3, the V gene TRBV19; tentatively, D is TRBD2 (5 bases). Trimming removed 5 bases from V and 5 bases from J, with 14 bases in between. Germline V gene lookup returns CDR1 LNHDA and CDR2 SQIVND (reference sequence). The CDR3 is 14 residues long. In DNA form, the CDR3 reads TGTGCCAGTAGTTGGAAGCGGTATGAAGATACGCAGTATTTT. Encoded protein: CASSWKRYEDTQYF.

The J gene is TRBJ2-6, the V gene TRBV19; TRBD1 matches 12 bases. In germline, CDR1 is LNHDA, CDR2 SQIVND (reference sequence). This CDR3 is 19 amino acids long. Trimming removed 3 bases from V and 9 bases from J; junction bases left unmatched: 15. The CDR3 loop is CASSMGGGQGAREGNVLTF. The CDR3 DNA follows: TGTGCCAGTAGTATGGGCGGGGGACAGGGGGCTAGGGAAGGCAACGTCCTGACTTTC.

In nucleotides, the CDR3 is TGTGCCAGCAGTTTATCCCCTCGAGGGAACTATGGCTACACCTTC. This translates into CASSLSPRGNYGYTF. V usage is TRBV27 and J usage is TRBJ1-2; D ambiguous. The ends were cut back, 0 bases at V and 2 bases at J, with 10 bases in the middle. This CDR3 comprises 15 residues. Looked up from germline, CDR1 is MNHEY and CDR2 is SMNVEV (reference sequence).

V gene TRBV13 combines with J gene TRBJ2-7; 9 nucleotides match TRBD2. Germline V gene lookup returns CDR1 PRHDT and CDR2 FYEKMQ (reference sequence). This CDR3 is 15 amino acids long. V gave up 8 bases and J gave up 2 bases; unmatched junction bases: 10. The CDR3 sequence is CASLRIASGTYEQYF. The CDR3 DNA reads as TGTGCCAGCCTTAGGATCGCTAGCGGGACCTACGAGCAGTACTTC.